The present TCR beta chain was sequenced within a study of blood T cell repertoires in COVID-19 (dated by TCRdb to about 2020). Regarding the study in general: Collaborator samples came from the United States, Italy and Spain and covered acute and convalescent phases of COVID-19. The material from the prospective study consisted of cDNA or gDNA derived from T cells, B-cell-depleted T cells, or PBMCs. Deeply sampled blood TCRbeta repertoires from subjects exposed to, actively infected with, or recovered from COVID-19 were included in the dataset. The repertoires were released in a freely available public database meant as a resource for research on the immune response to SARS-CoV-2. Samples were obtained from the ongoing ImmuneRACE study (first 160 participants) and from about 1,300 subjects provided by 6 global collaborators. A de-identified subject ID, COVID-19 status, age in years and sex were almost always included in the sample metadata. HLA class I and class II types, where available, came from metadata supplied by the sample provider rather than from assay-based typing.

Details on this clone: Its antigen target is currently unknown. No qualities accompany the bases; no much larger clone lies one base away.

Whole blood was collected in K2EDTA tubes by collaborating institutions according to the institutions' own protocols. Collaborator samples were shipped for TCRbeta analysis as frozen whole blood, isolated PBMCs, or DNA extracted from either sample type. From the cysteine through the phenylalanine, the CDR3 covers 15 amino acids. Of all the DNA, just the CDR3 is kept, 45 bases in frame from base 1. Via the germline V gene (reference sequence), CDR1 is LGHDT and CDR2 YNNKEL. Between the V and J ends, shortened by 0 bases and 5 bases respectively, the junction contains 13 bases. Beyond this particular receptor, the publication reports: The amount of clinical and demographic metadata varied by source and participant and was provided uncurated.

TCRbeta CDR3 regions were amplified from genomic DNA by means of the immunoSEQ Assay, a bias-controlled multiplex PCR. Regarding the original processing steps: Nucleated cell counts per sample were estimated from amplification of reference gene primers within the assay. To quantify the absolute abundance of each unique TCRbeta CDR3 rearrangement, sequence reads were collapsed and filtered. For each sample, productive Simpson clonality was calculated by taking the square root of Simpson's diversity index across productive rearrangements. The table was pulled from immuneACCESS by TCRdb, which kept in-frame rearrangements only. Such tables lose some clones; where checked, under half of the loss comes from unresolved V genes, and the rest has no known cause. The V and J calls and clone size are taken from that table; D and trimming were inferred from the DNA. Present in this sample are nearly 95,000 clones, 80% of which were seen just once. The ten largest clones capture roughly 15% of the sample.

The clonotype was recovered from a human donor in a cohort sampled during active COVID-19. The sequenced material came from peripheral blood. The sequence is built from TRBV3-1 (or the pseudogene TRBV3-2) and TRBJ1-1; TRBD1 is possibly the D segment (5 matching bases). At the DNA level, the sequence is TGTGCCAGCAGCCAAGATCATCAGGGAGGAACTGAAGCTTTCTTT. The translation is CASSQDHQGGTEAFF.